This TCR beta chain was recovered during a study of PD-L1 blockade in urothelial cancer. Study in general: Of roughly 30 patients, some 25 were males with bladder-origin urothelial cancer. T cell content in blood samples showed a median of around 140,000. Patients had received 0 to 3 prior chemotherapy regimens.

This clone has only a few counts. Assay used: immunoSEQ multiplex PCR; TCRdb lists only in-frame clones, some missing. This table has around 24,000 clones, approximately 86% appearing once. Time point reported: peripheral blood 6 weeks after treatment start. Pretreatment and on-treatment blood mononuclear cell samples were taken, totaling between 1 and 8 time points per patient. Sequencing used PBMCs, obtained around atezolizumab (anti-PD-L1) treatment. The clonotype comes from a man between 65 and 85 years old with urothelial cancer.

The CDR3 spells CASTDRAGQGFHEQYF. CDR3 DNA: TGTGCCAGCACAGACCGTGCGGGACAGGGGTTTCACGAGCAGTACTTC. This chain uses TRBV5-6 with TRBJ2-7, with TRBD1 identical over 10 bases. The CDR3 covers 16 residues. The V segment lost 6 bases and the J segment 5 bases; nucleotides outside the gene matches: 14. CDR1 and CDR2 (germline): SGHDT, YYEEEE.